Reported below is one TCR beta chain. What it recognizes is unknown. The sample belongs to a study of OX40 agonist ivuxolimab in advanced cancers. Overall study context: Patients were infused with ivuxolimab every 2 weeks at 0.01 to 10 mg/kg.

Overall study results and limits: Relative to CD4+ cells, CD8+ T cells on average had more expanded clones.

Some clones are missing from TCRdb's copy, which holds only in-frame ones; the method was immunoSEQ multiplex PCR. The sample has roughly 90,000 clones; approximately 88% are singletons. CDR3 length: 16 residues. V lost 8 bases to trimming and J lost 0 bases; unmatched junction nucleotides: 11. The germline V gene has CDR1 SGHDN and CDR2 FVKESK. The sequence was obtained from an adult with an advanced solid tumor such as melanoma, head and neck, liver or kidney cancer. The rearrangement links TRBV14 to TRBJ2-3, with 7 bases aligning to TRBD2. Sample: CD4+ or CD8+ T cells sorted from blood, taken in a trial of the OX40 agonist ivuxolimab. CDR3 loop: CASQRLGEGSTDTQYF. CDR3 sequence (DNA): TGTGCCAGCCAAAGGCTGGGGGAGGGAAGCACAGATACGCAGTATTTT.